This T cell receptor beta chain derives from a study of early T cells in non-severe SARS-CoV-2 infection. Study-wide context: Sequencing input comprised bulk RNA from unsorted whole blood; chain pairing was not available.

One entry per CDR3 protein, called by TCRdb with MiXCR from the 5' RACE reads. Among about 72,000 distinct CDR3 sequences, 10% were seen once, and the ten largest hold around 7.3%. This clonotype showed up many times. Germline V gene sequence: CDR1 SGHVS, CDR2 FNYEAQ. The CDR3 contains 15 residues. Trimming removed 1 base at V and 1 base at J, with 9 bases between. The TCR originated in an adult who was a healthcare worker with PCR-confirmed SARS-CoV-2 infection or an uninfected control (not recorded which). Here the sequenced sample was whole blood, taken at baseline. The chain is built from TRBV7-6 and TRBJ2-3; D tentatively reads TRBD1 or TRBD2 (5 bases each). This CDR3 is CASSLGGAGTDTQYF. The DNA for the CDR3 is TGTGCCAGCAGCTTAGGAGGGGCGGGCACAGATACGCAGTATTTT.